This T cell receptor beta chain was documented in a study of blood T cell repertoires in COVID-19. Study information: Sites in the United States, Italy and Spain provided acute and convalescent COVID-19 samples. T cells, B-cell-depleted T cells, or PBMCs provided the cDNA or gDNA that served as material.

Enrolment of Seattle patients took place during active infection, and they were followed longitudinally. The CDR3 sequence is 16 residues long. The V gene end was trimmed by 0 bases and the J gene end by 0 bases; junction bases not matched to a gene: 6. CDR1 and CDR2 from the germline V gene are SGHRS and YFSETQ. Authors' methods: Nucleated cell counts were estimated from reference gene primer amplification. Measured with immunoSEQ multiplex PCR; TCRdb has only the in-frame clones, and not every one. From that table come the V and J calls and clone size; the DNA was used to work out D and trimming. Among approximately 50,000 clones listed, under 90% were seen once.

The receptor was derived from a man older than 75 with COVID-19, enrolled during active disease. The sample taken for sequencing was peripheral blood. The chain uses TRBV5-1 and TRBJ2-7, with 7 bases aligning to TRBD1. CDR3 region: CASSLAQGQASYEQYF. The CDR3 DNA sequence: TGCGCCAGCAGCTTGGCCCAAGGACAGGCCTCCTACGAGCAGTACTTC. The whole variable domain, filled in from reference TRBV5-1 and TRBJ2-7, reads KAGVTQTPRYLIKTRGQQVTLSCSPISGHRSVSWYQQTPGQGLQFLFEYFSETQRNKGNFPGRFSGRQFSNSRSEMNVSTLELGDSALYLCASSLAQGQASYEQYFGPGTRLTVT.